This T cell receptor beta chain derives from a study of technical replicates of blood from a few donors. Assay used: immunoSEQ multiplex PCR; TCRdb lists only in-frame clones, some missing. This sample carries about 12,000 clones, 85% to 95% of them seen once, and the ten largest clones take over 5.5%. The CDR3 covers 17 residues. The V segment lost 4 bases and the J segment 1 base; nucleotides outside the gene matches: 9. CDR1 SGHKS and CDR2 YYEKEE come from the germline V gene (reference sequence). This chain uses TRBV5-5 with TRBJ2-5, with 11 bases identical to TRBD2. Sequenced sample: PBMCs. This TCR derives from a human donor in good health. The CDR3 DNA is TGTGCCAGCAGCCCCGGGACTAGCGGAGCCCTCCAAGAGACCCAGTACTTC. Protein product: CASSPGTSGALQETQYF.